These 2 T cell receptor beta chains originate from one sample sequenced in a study of CD8 T cells in ankylosing spondylitis. TCRdb re-derived calls from the 5' RACE reads in MiXCR, one entry per CDR3 protein. The sample has some 140,000 distinct CDR3 sequences, just under 7.5% seen once. Sequences were obtained from blood, either unsorted or a sorted T cell fraction (not recorded which). Receptor source: a female donor with ankylosing spondylitis or in good health (not recorded which).

This clonotype was observed a few times. This chain connects TRBV2 to TRBJ1-4; 8 bases are shared with TRBD1. The germline V gene encodes CDR1 SNHLY and CDR2 FYNNEI. The CDR3 length is 16 residues. V lost 9 bases, J lost 7 bases, and 16 bases stayed unmatched. The CDR3 region has the DNA TGTGCCAGTGGCGAAATACGGACAGGGCCAGGTGAAAAACTGTTTTTT. It encodes CASGEIRTGPGEKLFF.

The table lists this clonotype with many counts. The V call is TRBV4-1, the J call TRBJ2-7; D uncertain. Looked up from germline, CDR1 is MGHRA and CDR2 is YSYEKL. Deletions cut 0 bases from V and 3 bases from J, with 9 bases between. This CDR3 spans 14 amino acids. CDR3 coding DNA: TGCGCCAGCAGCCAAGACTTTGGGGACTACGAGCAGTACTTC. Translating it yields CASSQDFGDYEQYF.